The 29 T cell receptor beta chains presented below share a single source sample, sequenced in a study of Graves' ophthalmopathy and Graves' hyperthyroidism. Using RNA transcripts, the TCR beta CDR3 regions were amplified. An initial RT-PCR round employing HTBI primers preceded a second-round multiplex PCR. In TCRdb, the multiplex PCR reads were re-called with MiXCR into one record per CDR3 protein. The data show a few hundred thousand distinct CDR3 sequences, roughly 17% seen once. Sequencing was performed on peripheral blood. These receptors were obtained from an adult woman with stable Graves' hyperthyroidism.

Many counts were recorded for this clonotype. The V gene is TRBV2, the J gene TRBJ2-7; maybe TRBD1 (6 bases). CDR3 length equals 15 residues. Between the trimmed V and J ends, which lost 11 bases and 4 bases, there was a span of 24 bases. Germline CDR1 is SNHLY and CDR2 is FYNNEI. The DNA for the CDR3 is TGTGCCTCTTACACCGCTTCCGGGACAACTTACGAGCAGTACTTC. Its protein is CASYTASGTTYEQYF.

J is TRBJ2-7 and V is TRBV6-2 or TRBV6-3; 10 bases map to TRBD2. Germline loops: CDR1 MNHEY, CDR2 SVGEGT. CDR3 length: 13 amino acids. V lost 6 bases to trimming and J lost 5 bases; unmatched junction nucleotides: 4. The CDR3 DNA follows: TGTGCCAGCAGACCTAGCGGGAGCCACGAGCAGTACTTC. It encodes CASRPSGSHEQYF.

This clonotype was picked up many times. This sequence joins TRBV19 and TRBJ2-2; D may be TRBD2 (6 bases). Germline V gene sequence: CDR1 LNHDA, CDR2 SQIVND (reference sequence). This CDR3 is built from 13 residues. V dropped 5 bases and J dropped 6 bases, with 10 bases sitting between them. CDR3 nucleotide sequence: TGTGCCAGTAGTCCTGGACTATCCGGGGAGCTGTTTTTT. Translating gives CASSPGLSGELFF.

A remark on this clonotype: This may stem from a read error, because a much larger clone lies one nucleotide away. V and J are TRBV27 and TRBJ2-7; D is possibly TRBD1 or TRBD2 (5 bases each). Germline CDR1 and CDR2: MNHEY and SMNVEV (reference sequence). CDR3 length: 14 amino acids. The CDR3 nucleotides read TGTGCCTGCAGTTCCACCGGGACCCCCGACGAGCAGTACTTC. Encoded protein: CACSSTGTPDEQYF.

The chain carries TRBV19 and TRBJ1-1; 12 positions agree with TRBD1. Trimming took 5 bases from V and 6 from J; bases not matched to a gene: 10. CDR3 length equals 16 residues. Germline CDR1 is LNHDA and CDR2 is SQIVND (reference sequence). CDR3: CASSATLGQGAAEAFF. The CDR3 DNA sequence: TGTGCCAGTAGTGCTACCCTGGGACAGGGGGCGGCTGAAGCTTTCTTT.

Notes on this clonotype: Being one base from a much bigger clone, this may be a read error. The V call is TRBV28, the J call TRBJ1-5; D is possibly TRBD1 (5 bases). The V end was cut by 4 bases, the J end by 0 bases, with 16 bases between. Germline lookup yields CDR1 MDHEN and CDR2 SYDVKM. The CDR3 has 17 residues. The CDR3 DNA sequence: TGTGCCAGCAGTTCCACCAGGGCAGGCGCTAGCAATCAGCCCCAGCATTTT. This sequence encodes CASSSTRAGASNQPQHF.

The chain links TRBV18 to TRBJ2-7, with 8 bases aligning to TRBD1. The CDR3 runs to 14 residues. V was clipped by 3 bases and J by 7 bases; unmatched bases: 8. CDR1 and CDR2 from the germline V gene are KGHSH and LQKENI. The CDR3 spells CASSPLGQVGEQYF. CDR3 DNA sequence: TGTGCCAGCTCACCTTTGGGACAGGTTGGGGAGCAGTACTTC.

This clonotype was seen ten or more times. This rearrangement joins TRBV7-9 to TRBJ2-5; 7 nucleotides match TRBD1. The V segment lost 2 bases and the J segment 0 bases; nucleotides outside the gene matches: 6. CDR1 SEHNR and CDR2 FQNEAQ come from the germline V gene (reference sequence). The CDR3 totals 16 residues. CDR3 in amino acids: CASSLMTGSYQETQYF. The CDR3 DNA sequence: TGTGCCAGCAGCTTAATGACAGGGTCGTACCAAGAGACCCAGTACTTC. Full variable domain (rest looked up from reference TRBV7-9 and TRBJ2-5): DTGVSQNPRHKITKRGQNVTFRCDPISEHNRLYWYRQTLGQGPEFLTYFQNEAQLEKSRLLSDRFSAERPKGSFSTLEIQRTEQGDSAMYLCASSLMTGSYQETQYFGPGTRLLVL.

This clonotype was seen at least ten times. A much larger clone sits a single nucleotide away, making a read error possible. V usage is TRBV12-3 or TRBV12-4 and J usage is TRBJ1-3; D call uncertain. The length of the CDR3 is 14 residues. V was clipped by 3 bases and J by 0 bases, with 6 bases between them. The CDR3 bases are TGTGCCAGCAGTTTTTGGAGCTCTGGAAACACCATATATTTT. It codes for CASSFWSSGNTIYF.

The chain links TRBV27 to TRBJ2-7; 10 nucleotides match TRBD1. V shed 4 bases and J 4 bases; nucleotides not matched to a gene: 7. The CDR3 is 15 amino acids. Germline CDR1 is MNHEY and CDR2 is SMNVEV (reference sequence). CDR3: CASSSTGTGVYEQYF. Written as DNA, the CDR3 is TGTGCCAGCAGTTCAACCGGGACAGGGGTGTACGAGCAGTACTTC.

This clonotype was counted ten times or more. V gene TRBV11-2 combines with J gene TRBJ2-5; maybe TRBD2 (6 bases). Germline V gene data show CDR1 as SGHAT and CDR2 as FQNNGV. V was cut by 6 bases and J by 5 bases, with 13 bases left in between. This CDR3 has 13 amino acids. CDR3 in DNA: TGTGCCAGCAGTAATTGGGGGGTGGAGACCCAGTACTTC. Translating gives CASSNWGVETQYF.

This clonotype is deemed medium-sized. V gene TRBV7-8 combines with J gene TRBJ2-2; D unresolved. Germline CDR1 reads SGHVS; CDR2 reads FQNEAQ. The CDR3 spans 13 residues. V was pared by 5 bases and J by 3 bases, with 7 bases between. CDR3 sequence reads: CASSAHYTGELFF. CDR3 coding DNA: TGTGCCAGCAGCGCCCACTACACCGGGGAGCTGTTTTTT. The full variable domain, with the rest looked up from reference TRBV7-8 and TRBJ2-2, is GAGVSQSPRYKVAKRGQDVALRCDPISGHVSLFWYQQALGQGPEFLTYFQNEAQLDKSGLPSDRFFAERPEGSVSTLKIQRTQQEDSAVYLCASSAHYTGELFFGEGSRLTVL.

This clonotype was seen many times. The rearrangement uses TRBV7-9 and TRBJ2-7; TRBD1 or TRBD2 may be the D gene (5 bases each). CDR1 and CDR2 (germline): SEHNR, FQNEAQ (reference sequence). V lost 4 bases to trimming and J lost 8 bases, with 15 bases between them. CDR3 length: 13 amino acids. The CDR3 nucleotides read TGTGCCAGCAGCTCCGGGACGACCCTCAAGCAGTACTTC. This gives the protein CASSSGTTLKQYF. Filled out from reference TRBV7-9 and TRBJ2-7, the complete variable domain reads DTGVSQNPRHKITKRGQNVTFRCDPISEHNRLYWYRQTLGQGPEFLTYFQNEAQLEKSRLLSDRFSAERPKGSFSTLEIQRTEQGDSAMYLCASSSGTTLKQYFGPGTRLTVT.

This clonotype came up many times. The DNA for the CDR3 is TGTGCCAGCAGTCGGACAGGTCAGCTAGCCAAAAACATTCAGTACTTC. Translated, it gives CASSRTGQLAKNIQYF. The gene calls are TRBV12-3 or TRBV12-4 and TRBJ2-4; 7 positions agree with TRBD1. The J segment lost 0 bases and the V segment lost 5 bases, leaving 7 bases of the junction unmatched. The CDR3 contains 16 residues.

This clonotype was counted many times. For the CDR3, the DNA is TGTGCCAGCAGCTTAGGGCTGGGACAGGGAGGCAATCAGCCCCAGCATTTT. As protein: CASSLGLGQGGNQPQHF. The genes are TRBV7-8 and TRBJ1-5; 9 bases map to TRBD1. Per germline, CDR1 SGHVS and CDR2 FQNEAQ. CDR3 size: 17 residues. V lost 1 base to trimming and J lost 2 bases; unmatched junction nucleotides: 6. Based on the CDR3 plus reference TRBV7-8 and TRBJ1-5, the full variable domain is GAGVSQSPRYKVAKRGQDVALRCDPISGHVSLFWYQQALGQGPEFLTYFQNEAQLDKSGLPSDRFFAERPEGSVSTLKIQRTQQEDSAVYLCASSLGLGQGGNQPQHFGDGTRLSIL.

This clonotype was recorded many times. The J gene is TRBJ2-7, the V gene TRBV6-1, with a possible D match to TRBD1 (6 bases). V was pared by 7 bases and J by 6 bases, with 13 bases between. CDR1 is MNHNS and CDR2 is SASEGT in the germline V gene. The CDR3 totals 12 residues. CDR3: CASTGQSTEQYF. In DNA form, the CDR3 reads TGTGCCAGCACAGGACAGTCCACCGAGCAGTACTTC.

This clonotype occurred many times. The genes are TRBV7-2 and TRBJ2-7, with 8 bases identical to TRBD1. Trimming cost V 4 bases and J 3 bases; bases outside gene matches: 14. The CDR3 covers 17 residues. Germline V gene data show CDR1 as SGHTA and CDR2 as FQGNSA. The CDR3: CASSWTGLSLNIYEQYF. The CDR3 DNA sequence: TGTGCCAGCAGCTGGACAGGGTTGAGCCTTAATATCTACGAGCAGTACTTC.

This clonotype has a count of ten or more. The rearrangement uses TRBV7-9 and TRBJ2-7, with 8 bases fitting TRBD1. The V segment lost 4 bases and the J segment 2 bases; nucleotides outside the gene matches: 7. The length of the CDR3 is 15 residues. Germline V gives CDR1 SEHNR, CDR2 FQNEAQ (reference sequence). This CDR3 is CASSSSTGATYEQYF. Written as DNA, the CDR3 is TGTGCCAGCAGCTCGTCGACAGGGGCGACCTACGAGCAGTACTTC. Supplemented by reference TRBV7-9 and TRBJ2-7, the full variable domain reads DTGVSQNPRHKITKRGQNVTFRCDPISEHNRLYWYRQTLGQGPEFLTYFQNEAQLEKSRLLSDRFSAERPKGSFSTLEIQRTEQGDSAMYLCASSSSTGATYEQYFGPGTRLTVT.

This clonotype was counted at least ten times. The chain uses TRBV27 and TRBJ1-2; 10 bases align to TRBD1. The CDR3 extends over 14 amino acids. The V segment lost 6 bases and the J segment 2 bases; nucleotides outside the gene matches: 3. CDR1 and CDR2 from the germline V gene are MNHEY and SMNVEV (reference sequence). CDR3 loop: CASSWTGGNYGYTF. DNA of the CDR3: TGTGCCAGCAGCTGGACAGGGGGAAACTATGGCTACACCTTC.

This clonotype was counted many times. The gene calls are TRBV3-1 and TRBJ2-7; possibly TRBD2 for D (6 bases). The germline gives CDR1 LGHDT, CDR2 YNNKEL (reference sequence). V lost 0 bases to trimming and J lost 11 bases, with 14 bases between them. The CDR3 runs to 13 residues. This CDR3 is CASSQDRTGVEYF. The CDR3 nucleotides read TGTGCCAGCAGCCAAGACCGGACGGGAGTGGAGTACTTC.

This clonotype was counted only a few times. CDR3 nucleotides: TGTGCCAGCAGTTACTCTACAGAGAGTAGCGGTCGAAGCTCCTACGAGCAGTACTTC. Its protein product is CASSYSTESSGRSSYEQYF. This chain connects TRBV6-2 or TRBV6-3 to TRBJ2-7, with D possibly being TRBD2 (6 bases). CDR3 length: 19 amino acids. Germline CDR1 MNHEY, CDR2 SVGEGT. V dropped 0 bases and J dropped 0 bases, with 21 bases sitting between them.

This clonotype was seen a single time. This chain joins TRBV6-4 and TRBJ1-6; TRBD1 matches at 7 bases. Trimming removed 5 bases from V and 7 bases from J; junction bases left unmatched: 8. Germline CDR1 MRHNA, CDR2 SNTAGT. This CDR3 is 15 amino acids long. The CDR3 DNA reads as TGTGCCAGCAGTCCTTCGGGACAGAGAAATTCACCCCTCCACTTT. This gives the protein CASSPSGQRNSPLHF.

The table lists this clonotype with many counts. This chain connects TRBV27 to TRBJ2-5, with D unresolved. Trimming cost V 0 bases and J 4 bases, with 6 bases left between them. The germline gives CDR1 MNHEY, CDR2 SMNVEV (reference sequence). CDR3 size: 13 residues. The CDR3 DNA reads TGTGCCAGCAGTTTATCTGTGGGAGAGACCCAGTACTTC. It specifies CASSLSVGETQYF.

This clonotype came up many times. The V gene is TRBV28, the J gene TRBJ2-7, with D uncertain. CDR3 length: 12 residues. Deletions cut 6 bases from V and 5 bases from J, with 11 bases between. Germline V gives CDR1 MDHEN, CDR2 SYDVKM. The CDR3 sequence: CASSPSRNEQYF. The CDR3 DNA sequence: TGTGCCAGCAGCCCATCCCGGAACGAGCAGTACTTC.

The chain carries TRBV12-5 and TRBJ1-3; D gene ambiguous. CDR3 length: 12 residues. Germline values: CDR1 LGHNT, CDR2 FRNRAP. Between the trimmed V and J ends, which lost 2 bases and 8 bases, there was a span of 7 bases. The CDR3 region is CASGLIGDTIYF. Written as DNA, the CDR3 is TGTGCTAGTGGTTTGATCGGAGACACCATATATTTT.

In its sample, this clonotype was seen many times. CDR3 nucleotides: TGTGCCAGCAGCTTAGTAGAGCGGGAGGGGACTGAAGCTTTCTTT. Protein: CASSLVEREGTEAFF. This sequence joins TRBV7-9 and TRBJ1-1, with D perhaps matching TRBD1 (5 bases). V lost 1 base to trimming and J lost 5 bases, with 14 bases between them. Germline values: CDR1 SEHNR, CDR2 FQNEAQ (reference sequence). The CDR3 totals 15 residues.

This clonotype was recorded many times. The CDR3 reads CASSRTSGRPWRHEQYF. DNA of the CDR3: TGTGCCAGCAGCCGGACTAGCGGGAGACCGTGGCGCCACGAGCAGTACTTC. The rearrangement links TRBV7-8 to TRBJ2-7; 13 nucleotides align to TRBD2. Trimming at V came to 5 bases and at J to 5 bases, leaving 12 bases not matched to a gene. In germline, CDR1 is SGHVS, CDR2 FQNEAQ. The CDR3 is 17 amino acids.

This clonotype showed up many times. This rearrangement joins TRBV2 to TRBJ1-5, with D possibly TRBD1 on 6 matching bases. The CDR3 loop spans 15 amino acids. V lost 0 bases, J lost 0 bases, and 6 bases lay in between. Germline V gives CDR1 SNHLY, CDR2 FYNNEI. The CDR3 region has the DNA TGTGCCAGCAGTGAAGCCAGGGGTAGCAATCAGCCCCAGCATTTT. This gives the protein CASSEARGSNQPQHF.

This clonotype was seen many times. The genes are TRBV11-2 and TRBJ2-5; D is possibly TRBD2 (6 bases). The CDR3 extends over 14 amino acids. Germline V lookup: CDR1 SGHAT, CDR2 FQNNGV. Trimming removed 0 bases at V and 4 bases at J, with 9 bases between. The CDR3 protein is CASSLEVGGETQYF. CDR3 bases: TGTGCCAGCAGCTTAGAAGTGGGAGGAGAGACCCAGTACTTC.